This entry describes one T cell receptor (beta chain). From the RT-PCR reads, TCRdb called clonotypes with MiXCR, one entry per CDR3 protein. The table has around 150,000 distinct CDR3 sequences, about 36% seen once. The data were obtained in a study of patients and donors after allogeneic stem cell transplantation. The CDR3 sequence is 15 residues long. V was clipped by 7 bases and J by 2 bases, with 17 bases between them. Germline V lookup: CDR1 SEHNR, CDR2 FQNEAQ (reference sequence). The sequence was obtained from a human donor who was either an allogeneic HSCT recipient or a stem cell or donor lymphocyte infusion donor (not recorded which). It is not recorded whose cells these are; they may come from a transplant donor. This chain uses TRBV7-9 with TRBJ2-5; perhaps TRBD2 as D (7 bases). Sequenced: blood, either unsorted or a sorted T cell fraction (not recorded which). Written as DNA, the CDR3 is TGTGCCAGCATCGCTTGGGCGGGGGCACAAGAGACCCAGTACTTC. This translates into CASIAWAGAQETQYF.